The sequence of this TCR beta chain was determined in a study of CD8 T cells in Susac syndrome. CDR3 length: 13 amino acids. The V gene lost 5 bases and the J gene lost 1 base, with 3 bases spanning the gap. The germline CDR1 and CDR2 sequences are PRHDT and FYEKMQ (reference sequence). An amount of RNA that ranged from roughly 0.5 to 1 ug was reverse transcribed with random hexamers. TCRdb reanalysed the immunoSEQ multiplex PCR reads using MiXCR and keeps one entry per CDR3 protein. Seen here are 150,000 or so distinct CDR3 sequences, about 94% observed once, and the top ten hold 0.2% to 0.25%. Sequencing of TCR beta was performed on blood CD8+ T cells and on blood CD4+ T cells.

The specimen was CD8+ T cells from PBMCs. The chain joins TRBV13 to TRBJ2-6; D uncertain. This clonotype was obtained from a human donor with multiple sclerosis. The CDR3, as DNA: TGTGCCAGCAGCCAGTCTGGGGCCAACGTCCTGACTTTC. Translated, it gives CASSQSGANVLTF.